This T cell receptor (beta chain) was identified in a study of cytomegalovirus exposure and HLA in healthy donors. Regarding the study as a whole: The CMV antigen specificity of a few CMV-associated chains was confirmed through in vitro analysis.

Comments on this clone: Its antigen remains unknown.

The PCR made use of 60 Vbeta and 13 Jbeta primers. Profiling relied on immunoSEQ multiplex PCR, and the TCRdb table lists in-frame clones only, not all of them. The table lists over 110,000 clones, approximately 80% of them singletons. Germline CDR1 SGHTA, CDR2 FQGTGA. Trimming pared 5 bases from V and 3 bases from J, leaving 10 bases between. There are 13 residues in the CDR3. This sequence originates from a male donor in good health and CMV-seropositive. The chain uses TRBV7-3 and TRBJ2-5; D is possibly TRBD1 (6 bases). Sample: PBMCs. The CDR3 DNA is TGTGCCAGCAGCATTTACAGGGAAGAGACCCAGTACTTC. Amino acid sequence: CASSIYREETQYF.